This is a list of T cell receptor beta chains from one sample in a study of early stage breast cancer tumors. This table comes from immunoSEQ multiplex PCR, and its TCRdb copy is limited to in-frame clones, with some not included. Of around 28,000 clones listed, approximately 70% were seen once; the top ten hold over 9%. The specimen sequenced was breast tumor tissue. These receptors came from a person in their thirties with breast cancer. Both conserved end residues are part of each CDR3. The order of the fields is clone size, V gene, J gene, D gene, CDR3 protein, CDR3 DNA. A D gene is named only where the DNA matches it firmly. Expanded clones get a size class; other rows say once, few or many, or leave the size out.

clone_size: few
v_call: TRBV6-6
j_call: TRBJ2-5
d_call: TRBD2
cdr3_aa: CASSHSGRAETQYF
cdr3_nt: TGTGCCAGCAGTCATAGCGGGAGGGCGGAGACCCAGTACTTC

clone_size: -
v_call: TRBV10-2
j_call: TRBJ1-1
d_call: TRBD1
cdr3_aa: CASSGRQGRTEAFF
cdr3_nt: TGCGCCAGCAGTGGGAGACAGGGGAGGACTGAAGCTTTCTTT

clone_size: -
v_call: TRBV7-2
j_call: TRBJ1-1
d_call: -
cdr3_aa: CASSLITEAFF
cdr3_nt: TGTGCCAGCAGCTTAATAACTGAAGCTTTCTTT

clone_size: -
v_call: TRBV11-3
j_call: TRBJ2-3
d_call: -
cdr3_aa: CASSLSPRGDTQYF
cdr3_nt: TGTGCCAGCAGCTTATCCCCGCGAGGGGATACGCAGTATTTT

clone_size: -
v_call: TRBV11-1
j_call: TRBJ2-1
d_call: -
cdr3_aa: CASSLIVRTDAYNEQFF
cdr3_nt: TGTGCCAGCAGCTTAATCGTTCGTACAGACGCCTACAATGAGCAGTTCTTC

clone_size: -
v_call: TRBV20-1
j_call: TRBJ1-1
d_call: -
cdr3_aa: CSAGVSSEAFF
cdr3_nt: TGCAGTGCTGGGGTCTCCAGCGAAGCTTTCTTT

clone_size: -
v_call: TRBV9
j_call: TRBJ2-7
d_call: -
cdr3_aa: CASSGSSYEQYF
cdr3_nt: TGTGCCAGCAGCGGGAGCTCCTACGAGCAGTACTTC

clone_size: few
v_call: TRBV19
j_call: TRBJ2-7
d_call: -
cdr3_aa: CASSPSSYEQYF
cdr3_nt: TGTGCCAGTAGTCCGAGCTCCTACGAGCAGTACTTC

clone_size: -
v_call: TRBV2
j_call: TRBJ1-2
d_call: -
cdr3_aa: CASERAGRGTDYGYTF
cdr3_nt: TGTGCCAGCGAAAGAGCAGGAAGGGGAACAGACTATGGCTACACCTTC

clone_size: -
v_call: TRBV18
j_call: TRBJ2-3
d_call: TRBD2
cdr3_aa: CASSSGTSDYTQYF
cdr3_nt: TGTGCCAGCTCATCCGGGACTAGCGACTATACGCAGTATTTT

clone_size: -
v_call: TRBV7-9
j_call: TRBJ1-5
d_call: TRBD1
cdr3_aa: CASSLSGTGVNQPQHF
cdr3_nt: TGTGCCAGCAGCTTGTCCGGGACAGGGGTTAACCAGCCCCAGCATTTT

clone_size: once
v_call: TRBV19
j_call: TRBJ2-7
d_call: -
cdr3_aa: CASSIMDPRSEQYF
cdr3_nt: TGTGCCAGTAGTATTATGGACCCCCGGAGCGAGCAGTACTTC

clone_size: once
v_call: TRBV6-1
j_call: TRBJ2-7
d_call: TRBD2
cdr3_aa: CASTLAGGSYEQYF
cdr3_nt: TGTGCCAGCACCCTAGCGGGAGGCTCCTACGAGCAGTACTTC

clone_size: few
v_call: TRBV30
j_call: TRBJ1-4
d_call: -
cdr3_aa: CAWSVPGQRLNEKLFF
cdr3_nt: TGTGCCTGGAGTGTACCCGGACAGCGCTTGAATGAAAAACTGTTTTTT

clone_size: -
v_call: TRBV10-3
j_call: TRBJ2-7
d_call: TRBD2
cdr3_aa: CASCPTSGTYEQYF
cdr3_nt: TGTGCCTCCTGCCCGACTAGCGGGACCTACGAGCAGTACTTC

clone_size: -
v_call: TRBV9
j_call: TRBJ1-2
d_call: -
cdr3_aa: CARNPVFYGYTF
cdr3_nt: TGTGCCAGAAATCCGGTTTTTTATGGCTACACCTTC

clone_size: -
v_call: TRBV5-4
j_call: TRBJ2-2
d_call: TRBD1
cdr3_aa: CASSFGQDVNTGELFF
cdr3_nt: TGTGCCAGCAGCTTCGGACAGGACGTGAACACCGGGGAGCTGTTTTTT

clone_size: -
v_call: TRBV7-9
j_call: TRBJ1-1
d_call: TRBD1
cdr3_aa: CASSPRGQGKDTEAFF
cdr3_nt: TGTGCCAGCAGCCCACGAGGACAGGGGAAGGACACTGAAGCTTTCTTT

clone_size: -
v_call: TRBV5-4
j_call: TRBJ2-1
d_call: TRBD1
cdr3_aa: CASGRQGSDEQFF
cdr3_nt: TGTGCCAGCGGACGACAGGGTTCCGATGAGCAGTTCTTC

clone_size: few
v_call: TRBV4-2
j_call: TRBJ2-1
d_call: TRBD2
cdr3_aa: CASSPFSSGRTYNEQFF
cdr3_nt: TGTGCCAGCAGCCCCTTTTCTAGCGGGAGGACGTACAATGAGCAGTTCTTC

clone_size: -
v_call: TRBV7-9
j_call: TRBJ1-1
d_call: TRBD1
cdr3_aa: CASSSRGTGNTEAFF
cdr3_nt: TGTGCCAGCAGTTCACGAGGGACAGGTAACACTGAAGCTTTCTTT

clone_size: few
v_call: TRBV19
j_call: TRBJ2-3
d_call: -
cdr3_aa: CASSMTRDLLTDTQYF
cdr3_nt: TGTGCCAGTAGTATGACTAGGGACCTCCTCACAGATACGCAGTATTTT

clone_size: few
v_call: TRBV7-2
j_call: TRBJ1-2
d_call: -
cdr3_aa: CASSLDNNYGYTF
cdr3_nt: TGTGCCAGCAGCTTAGACAATAACTATGGCTACACCTTC

clone_size: -
v_call: TRBV4-1
j_call: TRBJ2-3
d_call: -
cdr3_aa: CASSQDGGGTDTQYF
cdr3_nt: TGCGCCAGCAGCCAAGACGGAGGGGGCACAGATACGCAGTATTTT

clone_size: -
v_call: TRBV9
j_call: TRBJ2-5
d_call: -
cdr3_aa: CASSPTEETQYF
cdr3_nt: TGTGCCAGCAGCCCAACAGAAGAGACCCAGTACTTC

clone_size: few
v_call: TRBV7-7
j_call: TRBJ1-1
d_call: -
cdr3_aa: CASSLGPATEAFF
cdr3_nt: TGTGCTAGCAGCTTAGGCCCGGCCACTGAAGCTTTCTTT